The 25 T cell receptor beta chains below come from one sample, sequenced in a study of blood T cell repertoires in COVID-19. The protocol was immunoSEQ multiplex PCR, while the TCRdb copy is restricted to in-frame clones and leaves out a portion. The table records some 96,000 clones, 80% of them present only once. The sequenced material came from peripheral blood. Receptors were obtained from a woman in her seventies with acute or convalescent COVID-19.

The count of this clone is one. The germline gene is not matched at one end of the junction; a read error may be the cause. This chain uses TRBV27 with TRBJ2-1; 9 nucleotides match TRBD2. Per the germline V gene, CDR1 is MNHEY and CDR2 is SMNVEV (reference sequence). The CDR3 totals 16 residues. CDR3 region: CASSPGDSGGRTSLIF. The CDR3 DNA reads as TGTGCCAGCAGCCCCGGGGATAGCGGGGGCCGAACGTCTCTCATCTTC.

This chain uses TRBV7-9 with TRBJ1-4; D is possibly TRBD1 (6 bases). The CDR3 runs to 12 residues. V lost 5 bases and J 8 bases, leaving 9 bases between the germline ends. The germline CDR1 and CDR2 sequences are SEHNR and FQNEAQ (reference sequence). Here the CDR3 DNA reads TGTGCCAGCAGCGGAACAGGGGAAAAACTGTTTTTT. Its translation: CASSGTGEKLFF.

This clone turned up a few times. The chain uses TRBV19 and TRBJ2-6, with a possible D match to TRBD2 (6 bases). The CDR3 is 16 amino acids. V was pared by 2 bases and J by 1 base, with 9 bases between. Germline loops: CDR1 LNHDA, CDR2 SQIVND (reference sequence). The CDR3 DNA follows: TGTGCCAGTAGTATAAATGGGGGGTCTGGGGCCAACGTCCTGACTTTC. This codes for CASSINGGSGANVLTF.

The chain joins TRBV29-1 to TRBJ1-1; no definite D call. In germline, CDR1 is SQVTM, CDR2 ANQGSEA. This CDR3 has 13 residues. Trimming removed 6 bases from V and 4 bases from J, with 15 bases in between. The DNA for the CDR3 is TGCAGCGTGGGTCTACAGTTCACCACTGAAGCTTTCTTT. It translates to CSVGLQFTTEAFF.

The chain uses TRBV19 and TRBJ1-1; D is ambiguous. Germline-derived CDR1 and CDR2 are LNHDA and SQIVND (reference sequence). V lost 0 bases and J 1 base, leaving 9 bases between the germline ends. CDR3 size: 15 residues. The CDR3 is CASSIDQRGNTEAFF. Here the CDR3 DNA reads TGTGCCAGTAGTATAGATCAGCGGGGGAACACTGAAGCTTTCTTT.

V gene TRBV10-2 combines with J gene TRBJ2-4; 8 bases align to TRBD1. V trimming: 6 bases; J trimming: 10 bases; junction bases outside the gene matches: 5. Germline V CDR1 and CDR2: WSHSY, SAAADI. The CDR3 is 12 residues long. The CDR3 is CASSGQGVIQYF. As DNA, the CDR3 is TGCGCCAGCAGCGGACAGGGTGTGATTCAGTACTTC.

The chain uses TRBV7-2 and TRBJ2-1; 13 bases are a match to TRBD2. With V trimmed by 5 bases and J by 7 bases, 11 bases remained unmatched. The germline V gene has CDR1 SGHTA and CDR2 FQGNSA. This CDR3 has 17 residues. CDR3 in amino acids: CASSATLLAGGLNEQFF. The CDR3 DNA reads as TGTGCCAGCAGCGCCACCCTACTAGCGGGGGGGCTGAATGAGCAGTTCTTC. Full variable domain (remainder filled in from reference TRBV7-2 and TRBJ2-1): GAGVSQSPSNKVTEKGKDVELRCDPISGHTALYWYRQSLGQGLEFLIYFQGNSAPDKSGLPSDRFSAERTGGSVSTLTIQRTQQEDSAVYLCASSATLLAGGLNEQFFGPGTRLTVL.

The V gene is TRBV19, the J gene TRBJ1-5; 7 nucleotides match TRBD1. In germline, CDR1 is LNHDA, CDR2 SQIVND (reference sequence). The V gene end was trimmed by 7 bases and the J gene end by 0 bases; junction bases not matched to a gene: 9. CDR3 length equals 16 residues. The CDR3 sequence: CASIPRDSYSNQPQHF. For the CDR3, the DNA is TGTGCCAGTATTCCAAGGGACAGTTATAGCAATCAGCCCCAGCATTTT.

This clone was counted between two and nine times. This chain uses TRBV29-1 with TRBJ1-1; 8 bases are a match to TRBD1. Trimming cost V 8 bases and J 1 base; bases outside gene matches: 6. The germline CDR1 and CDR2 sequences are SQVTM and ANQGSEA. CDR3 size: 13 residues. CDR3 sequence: CSTRGLGNTEAFF. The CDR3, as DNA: TGCAGCACCAGGGGGCTCGGGAACACTGAAGCTTTCTTT.

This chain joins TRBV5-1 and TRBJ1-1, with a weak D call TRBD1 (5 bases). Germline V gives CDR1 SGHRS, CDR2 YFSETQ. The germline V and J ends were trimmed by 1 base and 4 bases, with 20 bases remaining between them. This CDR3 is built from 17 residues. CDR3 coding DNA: TGCGCCAGCAGCTTGAGCATGAAGGGGTCTGGAAGCACTGAAGCTTTCTTT. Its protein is CASSLSMKGSGSTEAFF. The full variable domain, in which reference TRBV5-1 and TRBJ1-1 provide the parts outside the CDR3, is KAGVTQTPRYLIKTRGQQVTLSCSPISGHRSVSWYQQTPGQGLQFLFEYFSETQRNKGNFPGRFSGRQFSNSRSEMNVSTLELGDSALYLCASSLSMKGSGSTEAFFGQGTRLTVV.

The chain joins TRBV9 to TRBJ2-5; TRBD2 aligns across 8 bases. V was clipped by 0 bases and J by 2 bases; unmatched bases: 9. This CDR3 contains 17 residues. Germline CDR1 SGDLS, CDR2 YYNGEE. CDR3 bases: TGTGCCAGCAGCGTAGCGAAAGGACTAGCCGAGCAAGAGACCCAGTACTTC. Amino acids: CASSVAKGLAEQETQYF.

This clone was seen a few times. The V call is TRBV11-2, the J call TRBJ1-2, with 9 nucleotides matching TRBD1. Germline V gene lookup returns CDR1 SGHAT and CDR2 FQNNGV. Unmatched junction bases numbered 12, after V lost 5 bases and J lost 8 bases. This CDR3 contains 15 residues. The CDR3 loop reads CASSRDRASFQGYTF. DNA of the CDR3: TGTGCCAGCAGCCGGGACAGGGCCAGTTTTCAAGGCTACACCTTC.

CDR3 nucleotide sequence: TGTGCCAGTAGCACTGGGGGCCGCGGGCACGATAGCAATCAGCCCCAGCATTTT. It translates to CASSTGGRGHDSNQPQHF. This chain joins TRBV19 and TRBJ1-5, with D possibly being TRBD1 (6 bases). The CDR3 spans 18 residues. Germline lookup yields CDR1 LNHDA and CDR2 SQIVND (reference sequence). V gave up 6 bases and J gave up 0 bases, with 21 bases separating them.

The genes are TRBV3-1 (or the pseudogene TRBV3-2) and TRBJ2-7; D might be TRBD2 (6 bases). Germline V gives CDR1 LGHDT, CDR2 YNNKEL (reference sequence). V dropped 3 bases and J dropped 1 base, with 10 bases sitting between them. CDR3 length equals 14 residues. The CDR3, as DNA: TGTGCCAGCAGCCAGTGGGGGACTTCCTACGAGCAGTACTTC. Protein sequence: CASSQWGTSYEQYF.

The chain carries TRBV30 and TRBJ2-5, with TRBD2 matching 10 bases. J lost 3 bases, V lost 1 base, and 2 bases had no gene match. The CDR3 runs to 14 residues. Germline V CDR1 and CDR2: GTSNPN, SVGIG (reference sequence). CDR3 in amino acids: CAWSAGLAEETQYF. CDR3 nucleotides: TGTGCCTGGAGTGCTGGACTAGCGGAAGAGACCCAGTACTTC.

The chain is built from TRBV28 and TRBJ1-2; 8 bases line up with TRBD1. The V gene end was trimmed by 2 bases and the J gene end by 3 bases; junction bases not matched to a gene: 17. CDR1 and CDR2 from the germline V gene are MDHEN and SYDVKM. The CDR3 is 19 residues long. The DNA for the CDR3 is TGTGCCAGCAGTTTAGCCCCAGGTTTACAGGGGGATCTTGACTATGGCTACACCTTC. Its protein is CASSLAPGLQGDLDYGYTF.

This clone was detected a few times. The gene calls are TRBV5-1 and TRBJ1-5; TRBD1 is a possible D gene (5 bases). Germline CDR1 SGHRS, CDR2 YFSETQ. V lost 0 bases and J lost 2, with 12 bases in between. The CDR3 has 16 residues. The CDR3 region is CASSLAGGTGNQPQHF. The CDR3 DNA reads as TGCGCCAGCAGCTTGGCCGGAGGGACCGGCAATCAGCCCCAGCATTTT.

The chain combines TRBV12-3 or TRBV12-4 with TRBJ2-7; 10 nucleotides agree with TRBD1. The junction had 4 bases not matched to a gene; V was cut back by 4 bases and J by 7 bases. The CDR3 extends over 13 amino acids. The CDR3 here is CASSSRTGGEQYF. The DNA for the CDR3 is TGTGCCAGCAGTTCGAGGACAGGGGGAGAGCAGTACTTC.

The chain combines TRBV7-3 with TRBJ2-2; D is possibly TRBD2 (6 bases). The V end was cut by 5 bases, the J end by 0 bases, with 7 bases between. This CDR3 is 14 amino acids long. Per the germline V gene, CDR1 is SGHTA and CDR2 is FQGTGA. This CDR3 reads CASSGGTNTGELFF. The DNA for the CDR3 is TGTGCCAGCAGCGGGGGGACGAACACCGGGGAGCTGTTTTTT.

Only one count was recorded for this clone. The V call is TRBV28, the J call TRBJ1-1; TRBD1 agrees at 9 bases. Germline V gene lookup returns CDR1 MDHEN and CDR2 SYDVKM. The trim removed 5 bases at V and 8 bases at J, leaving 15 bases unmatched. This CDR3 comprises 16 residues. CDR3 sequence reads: CASSDPGTGLMVEAFF. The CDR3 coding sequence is TGTGCCAGCAGTGACCCGGGGACAGGGTTAATGGTGGAAGCTTTCTTT.

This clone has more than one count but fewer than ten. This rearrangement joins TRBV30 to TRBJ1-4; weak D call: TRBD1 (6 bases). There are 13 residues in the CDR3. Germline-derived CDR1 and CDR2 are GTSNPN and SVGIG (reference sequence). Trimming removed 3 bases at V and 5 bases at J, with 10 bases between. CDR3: CAWRFQGNEKLFF. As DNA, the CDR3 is TGTGCCTGGAGATTCCAGGGGAATGAAAAACTGTTTTTT.

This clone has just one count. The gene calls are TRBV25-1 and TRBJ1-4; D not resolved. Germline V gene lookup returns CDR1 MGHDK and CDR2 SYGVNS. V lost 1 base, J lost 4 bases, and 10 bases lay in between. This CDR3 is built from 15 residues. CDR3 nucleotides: TGTGCCAGCAGTGAATCGGGTCCTCTTAATGAAAAACTGTTTTTT. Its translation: CASSESGPLNEKLFF.

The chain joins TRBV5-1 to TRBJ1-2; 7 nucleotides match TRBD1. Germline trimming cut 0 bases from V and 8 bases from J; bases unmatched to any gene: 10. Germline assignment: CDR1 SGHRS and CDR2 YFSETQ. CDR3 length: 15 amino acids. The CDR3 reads CASSLGLDRDAGYTF. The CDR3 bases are TGCGCCAGCAGCTTGGGCCTCGACAGGGATGCCGGCTACACCTTC.

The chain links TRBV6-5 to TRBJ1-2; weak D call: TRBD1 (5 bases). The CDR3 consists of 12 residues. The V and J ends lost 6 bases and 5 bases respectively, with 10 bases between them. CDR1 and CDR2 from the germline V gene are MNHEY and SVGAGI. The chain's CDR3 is CASSPGDYGYTF. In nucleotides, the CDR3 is TGTGCCAGCAGCCCGGGGGATTATGGCTACACCTTC.

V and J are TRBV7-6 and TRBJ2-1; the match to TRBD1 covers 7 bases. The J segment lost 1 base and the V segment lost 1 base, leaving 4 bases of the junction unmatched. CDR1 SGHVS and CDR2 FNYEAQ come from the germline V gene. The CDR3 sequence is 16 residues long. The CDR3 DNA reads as TGTGCCAGCAGCTTAGGACAGGGCAATTCCTACAATGAGCAGTTCTTC. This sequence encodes CASSLGQGNSYNEQFF. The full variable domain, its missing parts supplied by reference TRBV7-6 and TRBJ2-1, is GAGVSQSPRYKVTKRGQDVALRCDPISGHVSLYWYRQALGQGPEFLTYFNYEAQQDKSGLPNDRFSAERPEGSISTLTIQRTEQRDSAMYRCASSLGQGNSYNEQFFGPGTRLTVL.